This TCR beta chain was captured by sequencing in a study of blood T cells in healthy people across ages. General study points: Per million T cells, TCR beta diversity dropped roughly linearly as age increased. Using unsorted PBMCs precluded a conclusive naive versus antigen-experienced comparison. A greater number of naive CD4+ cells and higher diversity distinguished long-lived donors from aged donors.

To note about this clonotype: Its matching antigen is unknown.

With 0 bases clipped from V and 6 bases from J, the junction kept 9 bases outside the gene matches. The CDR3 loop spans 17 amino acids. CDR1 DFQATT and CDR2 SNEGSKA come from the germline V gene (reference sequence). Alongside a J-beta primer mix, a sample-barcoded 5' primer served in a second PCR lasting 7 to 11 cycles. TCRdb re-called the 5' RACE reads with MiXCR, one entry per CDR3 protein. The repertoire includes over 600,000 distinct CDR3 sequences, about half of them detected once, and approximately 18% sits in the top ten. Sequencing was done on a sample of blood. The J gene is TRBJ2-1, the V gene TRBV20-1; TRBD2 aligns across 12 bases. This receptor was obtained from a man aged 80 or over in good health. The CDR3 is CSARDRLAGAAGNEQFF. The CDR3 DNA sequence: TGCAGTGCTAGAGACCGACTAGCGGGGGCTGCCGGCAATGAGCAGTTCTTC.